The rows below give T cell receptor beta chains drawn from one sample of a study of blood T cell repertoires in COVID-19. Data came from immunoSEQ multiplex PCR; TCRdb stores just in-frame clones and leaves some out. The profile shows fewer than 350,000 clones, 90% of them singletons. The source material was peripheral blood. Receptors were obtained from a woman in her 30s with COVID-19, enrolled during active disease. Both conserved end residues are part of each CDR3. Fields, in order: CDR3 protein, CDR3 DNA, J gene, D gene, V gene, clone size. A D gene is named only where the DNA matches it firmly. Expanded clones get a size class; other rows say once, few or many, or leave the size out.

CATSRFRTGTNTIYF | TGTGCCACCAGCAGATTCCGGACAGGGACAAACACCATATATTTT | TRBJ1-3 | TRBD1 | TRBV15 | .
CARTGGEDTGELFF | TGTGCCCGCACGGGGGGTGAGGACACCGGGGAGCTGTTTTTT | TRBJ2-2 | TRBD2 | TRBV2 | .
CASSPGGLAGRTQYF | TGTGCCAGCAGCCCGGGCGGACTAGCGGGAAGAACGCAGTATTTT | TRBJ2-3 | TRBD2 | TRBV3-1/TRBV3-2 | .
CASMAAEVANTEAFF | TGTGCCAGTATGGCCGCTGAGGTGGCGAACACTGAAGCTTTCTTT | TRBJ1-1 | . | TRBV19 | .
CASSQAGTGYGYTF | TGTGCCAGCAGCCAAGCCGGGACAGGGTATGGCTACACCTTC | TRBJ1-2 | TRBD1 | TRBV7-2 | few
CASSYPTPGLAGGPGDTQYF | TGTGCCAGCAGTTACCCTACCCCCGGACTAGCGGGAGGGCCGGGAGATACGCAGTATTTT | TRBJ2-3 | TRBD2 | TRBV6-2/TRBV6-3 | .
CASRPNGHSNQPQHF | TGTGCCAGCAGGCCCAATGGACATTCCAATCAGCCCCAGCATTTT | TRBJ1-5 | . | TRBV28 | .
CASSLGLGTSDYNEQFF | TGTGCCAGCAGTTTGGGCCTCGGGACTAGCGACTACAATGAGCAGTTCTTC | TRBJ2-1 | TRBD2 | TRBV28 | once
CASSQSGRATWQYF | TGCGCCAGCAGCCAAAGCGGGAGGGCCACTTGGCAGTACTTC | TRBJ2-7 | TRBD2 | TRBV4-3 | .
CAIAIGTGTEKLFF | TGTGCCATAGCAATCGGGACAGGGACTGAAAAACTGTTTTTT | TRBJ1-4 | TRBD1 | TRBV2 | .
CASRKPPGTSGRTGELFF | TGCGCCAGCAGGAAACCACCCGGGACTAGCGGGAGGACCGGGGAGCTGTTTTTT | TRBJ2-2 | TRBD2 | TRBV23-1 | .
CASSKEEPIYEQYF | TGTGCCAGTAGTAAAGAAGAGCCTATCTACGAGCAGTACTTC | TRBJ2-7 | . | TRBV19 | .
CASSIGGSGPREQFF | TGTGCCAGTAGTATAGGGGGTAGCGGGCCCAGGGAGCAGTTCTTC | TRBJ2-1 | TRBD2 | TRBV19 | .
CASSIVGGTYEQYF | TGTGCCAGTAGTATAGTGGGAGGGACCTACGAGCAGTACTTC | TRBJ2-7 | TRBD2 | TRBV19 | .
CASSGAASGTYEQYF | TGTGCCAGCAGTGGTGCGGCTAGCGGGACCTACGAGCAGTACTTC | TRBJ2-7 | TRBD2 | TRBV2 | .
CAWTMGGLGDTQYF | TGTGCCTGGACCATGGGGGGGTTGGGGGATACGCAGTATTTT | TRBJ2-3 | TRBD2 | TRBV30 | .
CAAREGLSGNTIYF | TGTGCCGCCCGGGAAGGGCTCTCTGGAAACACCATATATTTT | TRBJ1-3 | . | TRBV6-5 | .
CASSFLGASRGYTF | TGTGCCAGCAGCTTTCTGGGGGCTTCGCGTGGCTACACCTTC | TRBJ1-2 | . | TRBV5-5 | .
CASSQIPGGPSYEQYF | TGTGCCAGCAGCCAAATCCCGGGAGGCCCCTCCTACGAGCAGTACTTC | TRBJ2-7 | TRBD2 | TRBV3-1/TRBV3-2 | .
CASTGGRDGYTF | TGTGCCAGCACGGGCGGGCGGGATGGCTACACCTTC | TRBJ1-2 | . | TRBV6-5 | .
CASSLHRGRRGEQYF | TGTGCCAGCAGTCTACACAGGGGCCGCCGAGGTGAGCAGTACTTC | TRBJ2-7 | TRBD1 | TRBV6-8 | .
CASSGTGNTDTQYF | TGTGCCAGCAGTGGGACAGGGAACACAGATACGCAGTATTTT | TRBJ2-3 | TRBD1 | TRBV7-9 | .
CASSQVWGTDTQYF | TGCGCCAGCAGCCAAGTTTGGGGCACGGATACGCAGTATTTT | TRBJ2-3 | . | TRBV4-1 | few
CASSSWTSGSNEQFF | TGTGCCAGCAGCTCCTGGACTAGCGGGAGCAATGAGCAGTTCTTC | TRBJ2-1 | TRBD2 | TRBV5-4 | once
CATRDSVYGYTF | TGTGCCACCCGGGACAGTGTCTATGGCTACACCTTC | TRBJ1-2 | TRBD1 | TRBV2 | few
CASSIGQGRYEQYF | TGTGCCAGTAGTATAGGACAGGGACGCTACGAGCAGTACTTC | TRBJ2-7 | TRBD1 | TRBV19 | .
CASSRPGGGGTQYF | TGTGCCAGCAGTCGCCCAGGGGGTGGCGGGACCCAGTACTTC | TRBJ2-5 | TRBD1 | TRBV2 | .
CASSYTVMNTEAFF | TGTGCCAGCAGTTACACAGTGATGAACACTGAAGCTTTCTTT | TRBJ1-1 | . | TRBV6-5 | .
CASSPGMGQYF | TGTGCCAGCAGCCCCGGGATGGGGCAGTATTTT | TRBJ2-3 | . | TRBV7-2 | .
CASSLNPSGSPDTQYF | TGCGCCAGCAGCTTGAATCCTAGCGGGAGCCCAGATACGCAGTATTTT | TRBJ2-3 | TRBD2 | TRBV5-1 | .
CASSQGAAGVRDTQYF | TGCGCCAGCAGCCAAGGGGCGGCAGGGGTTAGGGATACGCAGTATTTT | TRBJ2-3 | . | TRBV4-1 | .
CASSTTSASLTDTQYF | TGTGCCAGCAGTACGACTAGCGCGAGTCTCACAGATACGCAGTATTTT | TRBJ2-3 | TRBD2 | TRBV27 | once
CSVGWGDVGYTF | TGCAGCGTTGGTTGGGGGGATGTTGGCTACACCTTC | TRBJ1-2 | . | TRBV29-1 | .
CASSFTGTHSGNTIYF | TGCGCCAGCAGCTTTACAGGAACACACTCTGGAAACACCATATATTTT | TRBJ1-3 | . | TRBV5-1 | .
CATSRGLAGHSYEQYF | TGTGCCACCAGCAGAGGTCTAGCGGGCCATTCCTACGAGCAGTACTTC | TRBJ2-7 | TRBD2 | TRBV15 | .